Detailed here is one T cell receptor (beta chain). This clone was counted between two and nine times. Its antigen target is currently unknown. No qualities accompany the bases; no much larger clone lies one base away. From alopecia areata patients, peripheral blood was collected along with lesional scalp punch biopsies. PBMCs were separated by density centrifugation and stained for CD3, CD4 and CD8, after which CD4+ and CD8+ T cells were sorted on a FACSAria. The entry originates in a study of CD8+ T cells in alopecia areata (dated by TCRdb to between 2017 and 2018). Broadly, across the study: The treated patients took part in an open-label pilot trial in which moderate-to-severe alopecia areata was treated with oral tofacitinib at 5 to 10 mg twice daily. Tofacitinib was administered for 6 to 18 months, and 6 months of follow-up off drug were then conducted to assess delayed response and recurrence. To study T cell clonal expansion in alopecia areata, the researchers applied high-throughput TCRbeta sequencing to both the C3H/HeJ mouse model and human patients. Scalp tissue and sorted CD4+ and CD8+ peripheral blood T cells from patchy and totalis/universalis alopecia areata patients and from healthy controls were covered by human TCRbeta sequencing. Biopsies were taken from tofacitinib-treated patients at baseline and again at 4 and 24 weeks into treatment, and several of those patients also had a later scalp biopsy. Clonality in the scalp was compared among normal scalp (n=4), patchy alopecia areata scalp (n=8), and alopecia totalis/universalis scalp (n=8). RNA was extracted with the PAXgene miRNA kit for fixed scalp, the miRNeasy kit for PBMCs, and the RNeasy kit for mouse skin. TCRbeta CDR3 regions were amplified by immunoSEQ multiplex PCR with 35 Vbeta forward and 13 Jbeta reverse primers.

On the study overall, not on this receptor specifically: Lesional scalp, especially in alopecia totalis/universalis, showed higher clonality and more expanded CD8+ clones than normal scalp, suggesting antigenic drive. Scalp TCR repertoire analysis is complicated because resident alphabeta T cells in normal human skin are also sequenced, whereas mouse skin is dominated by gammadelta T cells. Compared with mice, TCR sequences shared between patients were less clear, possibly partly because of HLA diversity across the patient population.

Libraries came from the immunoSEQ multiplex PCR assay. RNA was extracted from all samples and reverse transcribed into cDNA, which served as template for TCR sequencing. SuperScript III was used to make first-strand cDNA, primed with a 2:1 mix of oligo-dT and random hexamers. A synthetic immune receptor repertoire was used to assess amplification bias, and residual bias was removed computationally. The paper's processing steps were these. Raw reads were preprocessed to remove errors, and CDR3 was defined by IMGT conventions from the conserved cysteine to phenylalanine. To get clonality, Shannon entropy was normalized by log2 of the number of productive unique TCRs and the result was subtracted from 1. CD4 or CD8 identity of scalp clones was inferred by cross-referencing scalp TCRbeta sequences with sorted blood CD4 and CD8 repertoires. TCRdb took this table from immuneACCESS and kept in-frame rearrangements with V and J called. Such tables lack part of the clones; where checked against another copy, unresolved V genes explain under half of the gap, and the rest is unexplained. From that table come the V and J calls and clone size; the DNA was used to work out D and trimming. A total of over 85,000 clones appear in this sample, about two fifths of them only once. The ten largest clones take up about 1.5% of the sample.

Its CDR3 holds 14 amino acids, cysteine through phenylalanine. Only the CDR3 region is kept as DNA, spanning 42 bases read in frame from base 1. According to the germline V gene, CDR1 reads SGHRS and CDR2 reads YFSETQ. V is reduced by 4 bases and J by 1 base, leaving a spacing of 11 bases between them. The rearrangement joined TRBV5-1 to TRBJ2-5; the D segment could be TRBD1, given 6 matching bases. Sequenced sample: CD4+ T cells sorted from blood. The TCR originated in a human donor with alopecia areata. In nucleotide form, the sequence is TGCGCCAGCAGCCGACAGGCGGGCCAAGAGACCCAGTACTTC. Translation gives CASSRQAGQETQYF.